Detailed here is one T cell receptor beta chain. Its antigen specificity is not known. No base quality values were provided; no much bigger clone lies one nucleotide off. V is pared back by 2 bases and J by 0 bases, with 8 bases lying between the germline termini. The CDR3 holds 15 amino acids from the cysteine to the phenylalanine. CDR3 DNA is the only sequence kept; it has 45 bases, read in frame from the first base. Taken from the germline V gene, the CDR1 and CDR2 loops are MGHDK and SYGVNS. Eight patients with RAG deficiency were studied: one with SCID, two with Omenn syndrome and five with combined immunodeficiency or atypical SCID. CD8+ T cells lacking CD4 were purified from blood before genomic DNA extraction. This entry belongs to a study of regulatory and conventional T cells in RAG deficiency (dated 2017 in TCRdb). About the study as a whole: Autoimmunity is frequently seen with hypomorphic RAG mutations in combined immunodeficiency or atypical SCID. High-throughput TCR beta sequencing was used to compare the diversity and composition of the Treg, conventional CD4+ and CD8+ T cell repertoires of RAG-deficient patients with those of healthy controls.

Study-level results and caveats: Shorter CDR3 lengths were found in all patient T-cell subsets, and >75% Treg-Tconv repertoire overlap at nucleotide and amino acid level was observed in Omenn syndrome patients. Compared with controls, Omenn syndrome and CID/AS patients had around 92-fold fewer unique TCR beta sequences in Treg cells, but only approximately 10-fold fewer in the other subsets. Some T-cell subset analyses were not performed for some subjects. In Omenn syndrome patients, sorted CD25-high CD127-low cells may represent peripherally activated cells rather than bona fide Treg cells. Compared with control T-cell subpopulations, the RAG-deficient patients had markedly lower Shannon entropy and higher Simpson indices.

Libraries were made using the immunoSEQ multiplex PCR assay. Genomic DNA from the sorted T-cell subsets was used to amplify rearranged TCR beta chain products, which were then sequenced. The study's processing was this. Shannon entropy and Simpson indices were used to measure how diverse the repertoire of productive TCR beta rearrangements was. Clonal expansion was assessed by the summed frequency of the 100 most abundant productive TCR beta clonotypes among total reads. A self-reactivity index based on amino acid usage at CDR3beta positions 6 and 7 was applied to the TRB repertoires. Two-way ANOVA was applied to the repertoire analyses, whereas Student t or Mann-Whitney tests were applied to the flow cytometric analyses. As stored in TCRdb, this immuneACCESS dataset retains in-frame rearrangements with V and J assigned. A fraction of the clones does not appear; measured against another copy, unresolved V genes explain less than half of the discrepancy, and the remainder lacks a known reason. V, J and clone size derive from that table, while D and trimming were established from the DNA sequence. The sample data list about 6,100 clones, and less than 95% of these were observed just once. The ten top clones hold 40% to 60% of the sample.

The V and J segments used are TRBV25-1 and TRBJ2-1; the D gene cannot be resolved reliably. Sequenced input: CD8+ T cells sorted from blood. The clonotype originates from a human donor with RAG deficiency presenting as severe combined immunodeficiency. The CDR3 is CASSEGVSSYNEQFF. The bases are TGTGCCAGCAGTGAAGGGGTCAGCTCCTACAATGAGCAGTTCTTC.